The 13 T cell receptor beta chains reported below all come from one sample, sequenced in a study of monozygotic twins with inflammatory bowel disease. Reprocessing the 5' RACE reads, TCRdb reports a single entry for every CDR3 protein and omits DNA. This table lists approximately 330,000 distinct CDR3 sequences. The specimen was blood. These receptors came from a human donor with ulcerative colitis or Crohn's disease, or a healthy co-twin of an affected twin (not recorded which).

This sequence joins TRBV5-1 and TRBJ2-3; absent DNA, TCRdb's TRBD1 call cannot be checked. The CDR3 is made up of 16 amino acids. The germline gives CDR1 SGHRS, CDR2 YFSETQ. Here the CDR3 reads CASSLASGTRTDTQYF.

The rearrangement joins TRBV6-1 to TRBJ1-1; TCRdb gives TRBD1 as the D gene, but with no DNA this cannot be confirmed. Germline V gene lookup returns CDR1 MNHNS and CDR2 SASEGT. There are 16 residues in the CDR3. The CDR3 loop reads CASSRGFAGVWFEAFF.

This chain connects TRBV5-1 to TRBJ2-7; TCRdb reports TRBD2, a call that lacks DNA to check it against. There are 15 residues in the CDR3. From germline, CDR1 is SGHRS and CDR2 YFSETQ. The CDR3 region is CASSGRGPSSYEQYF.

The chain uses TRBV29-1 and TRBJ2-2. Germline CDR1 SQVTM, CDR2 ANQGSEA. The CDR3 consists of 12 residues. CDR3 amino acids: CSVVRVTGELFF.

The chain uses TRBV5-1 and TRBJ2-1; the D gene TCRdb calls, TRBD2, cannot be checked with no DNA. Germline CDR1 reads SGHRS; CDR2 reads YFSETQ. CDR3 length: 16 residues. CDR3 residues: CASSLGREERKNEQFF.

V is TRBV6-1 and J is TRBJ1-2; TCRdb's D call, TRBD1, is unchecked because there is no DNA. The CDR3 has 16 amino acids. The V gene's germline CDR1 is MNHNS and CDR2 SASEGT. The CDR3 protein is CASSLGRDRLNYGYTF.

This rearrangement joins TRBV9 to TRBJ2-4. CDR1 and CDR2 (germline): SGDLS, YYNGEE. This CDR3 comprises 15 residues. CDR3 protein: CASSVTTGDGNMQYF.

The V call is TRBV5-1, the J call TRBJ2-3; as DNA is missing, the TRBD2 call by TCRdb cannot be tested. The CDR3 has 14 residues. Germline-derived CDR1 and CDR2 are SGHRS and YFSETQ. The CDR3 sequence: CASSASGSTDTQYF.

The chain links TRBV25-1 to TRBJ2-7; TCRdb outputs TRBD1, but without DNA this stays unchecked. The CDR3 contains 13 residues. Germline V gives CDR1 MGHDK, CDR2 SYGVNS. The CDR3 protein is CASRGGQGHEQYF.

V is TRBV20-1 and J is TRBJ1-1. Germline V gene sequence: CDR1 DFQATT, CDR2 SNEGSKA (reference sequence). The CDR3 is 13 residues long. The CDR3 region is CSASRRLNTEAFF.

The chain is built from TRBV5-1 and TRBJ2-7; without DNA, the TCRdb call of TRBD1 cannot be checked. The CDR3 runs to 14 residues. Germline CDR1 SGHRS, CDR2 YFSETQ. CDR3 residues: CASNPSRGLNEQYF.

The chain combines TRBV7-8 with TRBJ2-1. The CDR3 sequence is 14 residues long. Germline V gene data show CDR1 as SGHVS and CDR2 as FQNEAQ. The CDR3 spells CASSLVGAYNEQFF. The entire variable domain, with the rest obtained from reference TRBV7-8 and TRBJ2-1, is as follows: GAGVSQSPRYKVAKRGQDVALRCDPISGHVSLFWYQQALGQGPEFLTYFQNEAQLDKSGLPSDRFFAERPEGSVSTLKIQRTQQEDSAVYLCASSLVGAYNEQFFGPGTRLTVL.

V usage is TRBV5-4 and J usage is TRBJ2-7; TCRdb calls TRBD1, which cannot be checked without DNA. This CDR3 has 16 amino acids. Germline CDR1 reads SGHNT; CDR2 reads YYREEE (reference sequence). The CDR3 is CASSLAFPGGLDEQYF.